These 12 T cell receptor beta chains were sequenced from one sample in a study of CD8 T cells in Susac syndrome. An input of about 0.5 to 1 ug of RNA was subjected to reverse transcription using random hexamers. TCRdb processed the immunoSEQ multiplex PCR reads anew with MiXCR; each CDR3 protein has one entry. The sample has over 100,000 distinct CDR3 sequences, about nine tenths seen once; the top ten hold around 0.12%. Sample: CD8+ T cells from PBMCs. Receptor source: a human donor in good health.

As concerns this clonotype: At one end the junction does not follow the germline gene, possibly because of a read error. The genes are TRBV7-6 and TRBJ2-2, with D unclear. Germline CDR1 SGHVS, CDR2 FNYEAQ. The CDR3 is 13 amino acids. This CDR3 reads CASSLANAGELFF. CDR3 DNA: TGTGCCAGCAGCTTAGCGAACGCCGGGGAGCTGTTTTTT.

The rearrangement joins TRBV7-2 to TRBJ2-7, with 7 bases lining up with TRBD1. This CDR3 comprises 13 residues. CDR1 and CDR2 (germline): SGHTA, FQGNSA. The junction had 5 bases not matched to a gene; V was cut back by 3 bases and J by 6 bases. CDR3 DNA: TGTGCCAGCAGCTTGACAGGGCAGGCCGAGCAGTACTTC. It specifies CASSLTGQAEQYF.

The V gene is TRBV3-1, the J gene TRBJ2-1; TRBD2 might be the D (6 bases). The CDR3 consists of 15 residues. V was trimmed by 3 bases and J by 7 bases, leaving 16 bases between them. Germline V gene lookup returns CDR1 LGHDT and CDR2 YNNKEL (reference sequence). CDR3 coding DNA: TGTGCCAGCAGCCAGCGGGGCGGTTTTACAAATGAGCAGTTCTTC. Its translation: CASSQRGGFTNEQFF.

The genes are TRBV6-1 and TRBJ2-6; either TRBD1 or TRBD2 may supply D (5 bases each). Trimming removed 6 bases from V and 0 bases from J, with 12 bases in between. In germline, CDR1 is MNHNS, CDR2 SASEGT. The CDR3 is 16 residues long. The CDR3 region has the DNA TGTGCCAGCAGACCGGGACGGAGCTCTGGGGCCAACGTCCTGACTTTC. Encoded protein: CASRPGRSSGANVLTF.

This clonotype was observed once. The V gene is TRBV6-5, the J gene TRBJ1-1, with 9 bases fitting TRBD1. Trimming removed 4 bases from V and 2 bases from J; junction bases left unmatched: 5. The CDR3 sequence is 15 residues long. CDR1 MNHEY and CDR2 SVGAGI come from the germline V gene. For the CDR3, the DNA is TGTGCCAGCAGTTTTACAGGGGGCTCAAACACTGAAGCTTTCTTT. Its translation: CASSFTGGSNTEAFF.

The CDR3 loop reads CASSLAWTDSYEQYF. The CDR3 DNA is TGTGCCAGCAGCTTAGCGTGGACCGACTCCTACGAGCAGTACTTC. The chain combines TRBV7-9 with TRBJ2-7; the D is unclear. V was clipped by 0 bases and J by 0 bases, with 9 bases between them. CDR1 is SEHNR and CDR2 is FQNEAQ in the germline V gene (reference sequence). The CDR3 runs 15 residues.

The genes are TRBV10-3 and TRBJ1-1; 9 bases line up with TRBD1. Germline trimming cut 7 bases from V and 1 base from J; bases unmatched to any gene: 7. The V gene's germline CDR1 is ENHRY and CDR2 SYGVKD. The CDR3 is 15 amino acids. The CDR3 reads CAIKEDRGKNTEAFF. The CDR3 coding sequence is TGTGCCATCAAGGAGGACAGGGGAAAGAACACTGAAGCTTTCTTT.

The chain links TRBV5-1 to TRBJ2-7; 8 bases agree with TRBD2. Trimming took 5 bases from V and 0 from J; bases not matched to a gene: 4. The CDR3 runs 14 residues. CDR1 SGHRS and CDR2 YFSETQ come from the germline V gene. This CDR3 is CASSLSGSSYEQYF. In DNA form, the CDR3 reads TGCGCCAGCAGTTTAAGCGGGAGCTCCTACGAGCAGTACTTC.

The V call is TRBV10-3, the J call TRBJ1-1; 10 nucleotides line up with TRBD1. The length of the CDR3 is 14 residues. Trimming took 9 bases from V and 0 from J; bases not matched to a gene: 4. CDR1 is ENHRY and CDR2 is SYGVKD in the germline V gene. The DNA of the CDR3 is TGTGCCATGTCCGGGACAGGGGTGAACACTGAAGCTTTCTTT. Translation: CAMSGTGVNTEAFF.

CDR3 coding DNA: TGCAGCGTGACAGGGGACGGCTACACCTTC. Translation: CSVTGDGYTF. The chain employs TRBV29-1 and TRBJ1-2; the match to TRBD1 covers 8 bases. This CDR3 comprises 10 residues. V shed 6 bases, J shed 8 bases, and the junction held 2 bases outside the gene matches. Germline values: CDR1 SQVTM, CDR2 ANQGSEA.

V gene TRBV14 combines with J gene TRBJ1-2; D gene ambiguous. The CDR3 has 13 residues. V was pared by 2 bases and J by 5 bases, with 9 bases between. Germline CDR1 reads SGHDN; CDR2 reads FVKESK. The CDR3 loop reads CASSQSDGYGYTF. The CDR3 nucleotides read TGTGCCAGCAGCCAATCGGACGGATATGGCTACACCTTC.

This sequence joins TRBV20-1 and TRBJ1-5, with D possibly being TRBD1 (5 bases). The V gene's germline CDR1 is DFQATT and CDR2 SNEGSKA (reference sequence). Trimming cost V 4 bases and J 6 bases, with 13 bases left between them. This CDR3 region has 13 residues. The CDR3 DNA reads TGCAGTGCTACCCCCGGGGGGAGTCAGCCCCAGCATTTT. Translating gives CSATPGGSQPQHF.